This T cell receptor beta chain derives from a study of metastatic and nonmetastatic thyroid tumors. Study as a whole: From malignant and benign thyroid patients, repertoires in blood and in tumor or nodule tissue were compared.

This clone was picked up a small number of times. Its matching antigen is unknown. TCRdb re-clonotyped the PCR reads through MiXCR. This sample has fewer than 40,000 clones, with about 20% found just once. CDR1 is ENHRY and CDR2 is SYGVKD in the germline V gene. The V end lost 5 bases, the J end lost 5 bases, and 19 bases lay between the germline ends. The CDR3 is 15 amino acids. Until they underwent thyroid surgery, no patient had received any treatment. General study findings and limits: Benign nodules were reported to have significantly lower TCR beta diversity than malignant thyroid tumors, in blood and tumor.

The genes are TRBV10-3 and TRBJ2-7, with D possibly TRBD1 on 6 matching bases. Sequencing was carried out using tumor tissue. This receptor was identified in a female donor with papillary thyroid cancer or a benign thyroid nodule (not recorded which). Some clones in this sample may be carry-over from other donors' samples. CDR3: CAISRLRYRVHEQYF. As DNA, the CDR3 is TGTGCCATCAGTCGACTACGGTACAGGGTTCACGAGCAGTACTTC.